Listed below are T cell receptor beta chains from one sample, sequenced in a study of blood T cells in healthy people across ages. TCRdb recomputed calls from the 5' RACE reads with MiXCR, one row per CDR3 protein. Among 1.5 million to 1.8 million distinct CDR3 sequences listed, 40% to 45% were seen once. Sequencing used blood. The receptor set was obtained from a woman under 30 in good health. CDR3s include the opening cysteine and the closing phenylalanine or tryptophan. Fields, in order: CDR3 protein, CDR3 DNA, clone size, D gene, J gene, V gene. The D gene is left open where the match is weak. Part of the rows lack a size; the others show once, few, many or a class for expanded clones.

CDR3 protein: CASSLWGQGSMAQHF
CDR3 DNA: TGTGCCAGCAGTTTATGGGGACAGGGGTCTATGGCCCAGCATTTT
clone size: few
D gene: TRBD1
J gene: TRBJ1-5
V gene: TRBV12-3/TRBV12-4

CDR3 protein: CASSPEGGGRYNEQFF
CDR3 DNA: TGTGCCAGCAGCCCAGAGGGCGGGGGAAGGTACAATGAGCAGTTCTTC
clone size: few
D gene: TRBD2
J gene: TRBJ2-1
V gene: TRBV7-2

CDR3 protein: CASSVTRVSNEQFF
CDR3 DNA: TGTGCCAGCAGCGTGACTAGAGTATCCAATGAGCAGTTCTTC
clone size: .
D gene: .
J gene: TRBJ2-1
V gene: TRBV7-9

CDR3 protein: CASMEAGELFF
CDR3 DNA: TGCGCCAGCATGGAGGCTGGGGAACTGTTTTTT
clone size: .
D gene: .
J gene: TRBJ1-4
V gene: TRBV10-2

CDR3 protein: CASSQVGQGLWYGYTF
CDR3 DNA: TGCGCCAGCAGCCAAGTAGGACAGGGGTTATGGTATGGCTACACCTTC
clone size: .
D gene: TRBD1
J gene: TRBJ1-2
V gene: TRBV4-1

CDR3 protein: CASLRQGYDEQYF
CDR3 DNA: TGTGCCAGCTTGAGGCAGGGATATGACGAGCAGTACTTC
clone size: .
D gene: .
J gene: TRBJ2-7
V gene: TRBV28

CDR3 protein: CASSLVGAVTDEQYF
CDR3 DNA: TGTGCCAGCAGCCTTGTCGGAGCGGTAACAGACGAGCAGTACTTC
clone size: .
D gene: .
J gene: TRBJ2-7
V gene: TRBV12-3/TRBV12-4

CDR3 protein: CAWSVIGRQAYGYTF
CDR3 DNA: TGTGCCTGGAGTGTAATAGGTCGGCAGGCCTATGGCTACACCTTC
clone size: .
D gene: .
J gene: TRBJ1-2
V gene: TRBV30

CDR3 protein: CASSEDRGGNQPQHF
CDR3 DNA: TGTGCCAGCAGTGAAGACAGGGGCGGCAATCAGCCCCAGCATTTT
clone size: .
D gene: TRBD1
J gene: TRBJ1-5
V gene: TRBV6-1

CDR3 protein: CASSPTSGGAGEQFF
CDR3 DNA: TGCGCCAGCAGCCCTACTAGCGGGGGGGCAGGCGAGCAGTTCTTC
clone size: few
D gene: TRBD2
J gene: TRBJ2-1
V gene: TRBV4-3

CDR3 protein: CATSDYGNHNEQYF
CDR3 DNA: TGTGCCACCAGTGATTACGGGAACCACAATGAGCAGTACTTC
clone size: .
D gene: .
J gene: TRBJ2-5
V gene: TRBV24-1

CDR3 protein: CSAPGRGETQYF
CDR3 DNA: TGCAGCGCCCCGGGCAGGGGGGAGACCCAGTACTTC
clone size: .
D gene: TRBD1
J gene: TRBJ2-5
V gene: TRBV29-1

CDR3 protein: CASSSGLVSDTQYF
CDR3 DNA: TGTGCCAGCAGCTCGGGACTAGTATCGGATACGCAGTATTTT
clone size: .
D gene: TRBD2
J gene: TRBJ2-3
V gene: TRBV2

CDR3 protein: CASSPLAGGLNEQFF
CDR3 DNA: TGTGCCAGCAGTCCACTAGCGGGAGGTTTAAATGAGCAGTTCTTC
clone size: many
D gene: TRBD2
J gene: TRBJ2-1
V gene: TRBV12-3/TRBV12-4

CDR3 protein: CASSLVSRSAGELFF
CDR3 DNA: TGTGCCAGCAGCTTAGTTAGCAGGTCTGCCGGGGAGCTGTTTTTT
clone size: .
D gene: .
J gene: TRBJ2-2
V gene: TRBV7-2